The 9 T cell receptor beta chains reported below all come from one sample, sequenced in a study of patients and donors after allogeneic stem cell transplantation. From the RT-PCR reads, TCRdb called clonotypes with MiXCR, one entry per CDR3 protein. The table records 100,000 to 130,000 distinct CDR3 sequences, approximately 35% of them present only once. The sample was blood, either unsorted or a sorted T cell fraction (not recorded which). These receptors originate from a human donor who was either an allogeneic HSCT recipient or a stem cell or donor lymphocyte infusion donor (not recorded which). It is not recorded whose cells these are; they may come from a transplant donor.

This clonotype was seen many times. The rearrangement uses TRBV29-1 and TRBJ1-6; the D is unclear. V was shortened by 3 bases and J by 10 bases, with 16 bases between the two germline ends. The CDR3 runs 14 residues. CDR1 and CDR2 from the germline V gene are SQVTM and ANQGSEA. The CDR3 region is CSVDLRQVGSPLHF. The CDR3 nucleotides read TGCAGCGTTGATTTGCGGCAGGTTGGGTCACCCCTCCACTTT.

The CDR3 coding sequence is TGTGCCAGCAGAGTATCAGGGCGAAACTATGGCTACACCTTC. Its translation is CASRVSGRNYGYTF. The gene calls are TRBV21-1 and TRBJ1-2; TRBD1, the table's D call, lacks a check against the DNA. TRBV21-1 is a known pseudogene. This CDR3 has 14 amino acids.

The gene calls are TRBV6-5 and TRBJ1-1; D gene uncertain. Trimming shortened V by 0 bases and J by 0 bases, and 11 bases separated the two germline ends. Germline V gene lookup returns CDR1 MNHEY and CDR2 SVGAGI. The CDR3 covers 16 residues. The CDR3 nucleotides are TGTGCCAGCAGTTACTCGAAGCTGGGCTTGAACACTGAAGCTTTCTTT. Protein sequence: CASSYSKLGLNTEAFF.

The J gene is TRBJ1-6, the V gene TRBV5-1; D call uncertain. The CDR3 loop spans 15 amino acids. The V gene lost 4 bases and the J gene lost 7 bases, with 15 bases spanning the gap. Germline V gives CDR1 SGHRS, CDR2 YFSETQ. CDR3 nucleotides: TGCGCCAGCAGCCCTCCGTACGCCCGGAATTCACCCCTCCACTTT. It translates to CASSPPYARNSPLHF.

This clonotype occurred a few times. The rearrangement uses TRBV5-6 and TRBJ2-1, with D uncertain. Looked up from germline, CDR1 is SGHDT and CDR2 is YYEEEE. Deletions cut 1 base from V and 10 bases from J, with 9 bases between. This CDR3 region has 12 residues. CDR3 protein: CASSLRTVEQFF. CDR3 nucleotides: TGTGCCAGCAGCTTGAGGACGGTGGAGCAGTTCTTC.

This clonotype has just a few counts. The rearrangement joins TRBV5-1 to TRBJ2-7; 11 nucleotides match TRBD2. CDR1 is SGHRS, CDR2 YFSETQ, per germline. The CDR3 is made up of 14 amino acids. V shed 4 bases and J 3 bases; nucleotides not matched to a gene: 3. CDR3 sequence: CASSATSGNYEQYF. The CDR3 DNA follows: TGCGCCAGCAGCGCGACTAGCGGGAACTACGAGCAGTACTTC.

The chain links TRBV28 to TRBJ2-1; D ambiguous. Germline V gene data show CDR1 as MDHEN and CDR2 as SYDVKM. Trimming removed 4 bases at V and 0 bases at J, with 13 bases between. The length of the CDR3 is 16 residues. The CDR3 DNA reads as TGTGCCAGCAGTTCGCGTGGACCGATCTCCTACAATGAGCAGTTCTTC. It encodes CASSSRGPISYNEQFF.

The chain employs TRBV27 and TRBJ2-7, with D maybe TRBD1 (6 bases). Germline V gene lookup returns CDR1 MNHEY and CDR2 SMNVEV (reference sequence). This CDR3 spans 15 amino acids. V was cut by 2 bases and J by 4 bases, with 15 bases left in between. CDR3 in amino acids: CASSLVPGHTYEQYF. CDR3 sequence (DNA): TGTGCCAGCAGTTTAGTTCCGGGACACACTTACGAGCAGTACTTC.

The V gene is TRBV29-1, the J gene TRBJ2-7; D gene unclear. There are 15 residues in the CDR3. V was trimmed by 0 bases and J by 2 bases, leaving 14 bases between them. Germline V gene lookup returns CDR1 SQVTM and CDR2 ANQGSEA. This CDR3 is CSVEDTLGHTYEQYF. The CDR3 nucleotides are TGCAGCGTTGAAGACACGCTAGGCCATACCTACGAGCAGTACTTC.